The 27 T cell receptor beta chains given below trace back to one sample, sequenced in a study of technical replicates of blood from a handful of donors. Only in-frame clones appear in the TCRdb table, and some are missing; sequencing was by immunoSEQ multiplex PCR. Of some 77,000 clones in the sample, 91% were seen once. Sequenced material: T cells isolated from PBMCs. The receptors originated from a human donor in good health.

The V and J genes are TRBV18 and TRBJ2-5; 10 nucleotides agree with TRBD1. Germline V gene data show CDR1 as KGHSH and CDR2 as LQKENI. The CDR3 has 16 amino acids. The junction had 9 bases not matched to a gene; V was cut back by 6 bases and J by 2 bases. The CDR3 spells CASSPPGTGVQETQYF. CDR3 DNA sequence: TGTGCCAGCTCCCCTCCCGGGACAGGGGTTCAAGAGACCCAGTACTTC.

This chain joins TRBV28 and TRBJ2-3; D gene unclear. The V and J ends lost 5 bases and 5 bases respectively, with 8 bases between them. This CDR3 spans 12 amino acids. The germline V gene has CDR1 MDHEN and CDR2 SYDVKM. The CDR3 region has the DNA TGTGCCAGCAGTCCAACAGTAGATACGCAGTATTTT. It yields the protein CASSPTVDTQYF.

This clone came up once. This chain connects TRBV5-8 to TRBJ2-5; 11 positions match TRBD2. The trim removed 0 bases at V and 5 bases at J, leaving 3 bases unmatched. The CDR3 loop spans 15 amino acids. The germline V gene has CDR1 SGHTS and CDR2 YDEGEE. Written as DNA, the CDR3 is TGTGCCAGCAGCTTGGAAGTAGCGGGGGGGGAGACCCAGTACTTC. Amino acid sequence: CASSLEVAGGETQYF.

The gene calls are TRBV6-5 and TRBJ1-2; no firm D call. The CDR3 consists of 13 residues. Germline V gene sequence: CDR1 MNHEY, CDR2 SVGAGI. The ends were cut back, 5 bases at V and 4 bases at J, with 11 bases in the middle. The chain's CDR3 is CASSTTGGYGYTF. The CDR3, as DNA: TGTGCCAGCAGTACCACGGGTGGCTATGGCTACACCTTC.

The V gene is TRBV4-1, the J gene TRBJ2-7; 11 bases line up with TRBD2. V dropped 6 bases and J dropped 1; count of bases not matched to a gene: 2. The CDR3 has 14 residues. Germline CDR1 reads MGHRA; CDR2 reads YSYEKL. The CDR3 coding sequence is TGCGCCAGCAGGCGACTAGCGGGATCCTACGAGCAGTACTTC. Its translation is CASRRLAGSYEQYF.

The rearrangement links TRBV5-1 to TRBJ2-1, with 7 positions matching TRBD1. Germline V gives CDR1 SGHRS, CDR2 YFSETQ. The CDR3 runs 13 residues. The J segment lost 9 bases and the V segment lost 5 bases, leaving 8 bases of the junction unmatched. The chain's CDR3 is CASRTDREGEQFF. CDR3 nucleotide sequence: TGCGCCAGCAGAACTGACAGGGAAGGTGAGCAGTTCTTC.

This clone came up once. This chain uses TRBV7-9 with TRBJ2-3; 7 positions match TRBD1. V shed 8 bases, J shed 3 bases, and the junction held 8 bases outside the gene matches. CDR3 length equals 14 residues. Germline loops: CDR1 SEHNR, CDR2 FQNEAQ (reference sequence). CDR3 amino acids: CASGIQGTTDTQYF. CDR3 bases: TGTGCCAGCGGAATACAGGGGACGACAGATACGCAGTATTTT.

The chain employs TRBV5-1 and TRBJ2-5; 8 positions match TRBD1. V dropped 3 bases and J dropped 3; count of bases not matched to a gene: 4. The germline gives CDR1 SGHRS, CDR2 YFSETQ. CDR3 length: 14 amino acids. The CDR3, as DNA: TGCGCCAGCAGCTGGGGACAGGATAAAGAGACCCAGTACTTC. It yields the protein CASSWGQDKETQYF.

The J gene is TRBJ2-2, the V gene TRBV27; 10 bases line up with TRBD1. Trimming cost V 5 bases and J 3 bases; bases outside gene matches: 3. This CDR3 has 15 residues. Germline assignment: CDR1 MNHEY and CDR2 SMNVEV (reference sequence). CDR3 sequence reads: CASSEGQGDTGELFF. In DNA form, the CDR3 reads TGTGCCAGCAGTGAAGGACAGGGGGACACCGGGGAGCTGTTTTTT.

This chain uses TRBV6-5 with TRBJ1-4; weak D call: TRBD1 (5 bases). The CDR3 extends over 13 amino acids. Per germline, CDR1 MNHEY and CDR2 SVGAGI. Trimming stripped 2 bases from V and 8 bases from J, with 9 bases between. The CDR3 sequence is CASSYVAGEKLFF. The CDR3 coding sequence is TGTGCCAGCAGTTACGTCGCAGGGGAAAAACTGTTTTTT.

J is TRBJ2-7 and V is TRBV5-4; a weak D match, TRBD1 (5 bases). The V end lost 4 bases, the J end lost 2 bases, and 16 bases lay between the germline ends. This CDR3 has 15 residues. Per germline, CDR1 SGHNT and CDR2 YYREEE (reference sequence). The CDR3 nucleotides read TGTGCCAGCAGCGCCGATCAGGGATCCCCCTACGAGCAGTACTTC. Residues: CASSADQGSPYEQYF.

The V call is TRBV27, the J call TRBJ1-1; D not resolved. The CDR3 length is 12 residues. Germline V CDR1 and CDR2: MNHEY, SMNVEV (reference sequence). Trimming removed 4 bases from V and 3 bases from J, with 6 bases in between. CDR3 protein: CASSSRYTEAFF. The CDR3 region has the DNA TGTGCCAGCAGTTCCAGGTACACTGAAGCTTTCTTT.

The CDR3 DNA reads as TGTGCCAGCAGCTTATTTGCGGGTTTTAACACCGGGGAGCTGTTTTTT. Encoded protein: CASSLFAGFNTGELFF. The chain recombines TRBV7-3 with TRBJ2-2; D might be TRBD2 (5 bases). Trimming shortened V by 2 bases and J by 2 bases, and 12 bases separated the two germline ends. There are 16 residues in the CDR3. Looked up from germline, CDR1 is SGHTA and CDR2 is FQGTGA.

This clone was picked up one time. CDR3 amino acids: CAISSGLAGVEEQYF. The CDR3 DNA reads TGTGCCATCAGTAGTGGACTAGCGGGAGTTGAAGAGCAGTACTTC. The chain uses TRBV10-3 and TRBJ2-7, with 13 bases identical to TRBD2. V trimming: 5 bases; J trimming: 7 bases; junction bases outside the gene matches: 8. The V gene's germline CDR1 is ENHRY and CDR2 SYGVKD. This CDR3 contains 15 residues.

This clone was recorded once. The V gene is TRBV27, the J gene TRBJ2-7; perhaps TRBD1 as D (8 bases). Trimming left V 6 bases short and J 3 bases short, with 24 bases between. Germline V gene lookup returns CDR1 MNHEY and CDR2 SMNVEV (reference sequence). CDR3 length equals 17 residues. The DNA for the CDR3 is TGTGCCAGCAGCGAATACGGGCCGACAGGGGAGGGCTACGAGCAGTACTTC. Its protein is CASSEYGPTGEGYEQYF.

In the case of this clone: Germline and junction disagree at one end, which may indicate a read error. The chain recombines TRBV4-3 with TRBJ1-5; 7 bases fit TRBD1. This CDR3 is 15 amino acids long. The germline V gene has CDR1 LGHNA and CDR2 YSLEER. The CDR3 spells CASSRDRDSDQPQHF. DNA of the CDR3: TGCGCCAGCAGCCGCGACAGGGATAGCGATCAGCCCCAGCATTTT.

The rearrangement joins TRBV28 to TRBJ2-3; 9 bases match TRBD2. In germline, CDR1 is MDHEN, CDR2 SYDVKM. This CDR3 contains 17 residues. V lost 6 bases and J lost 0; bases outside the gene matches: 10. The CDR3 DNA reads as TGTGCCAGCAGCCCTCGAGTAGCGGGAGTAAGCACAGATACGCAGTATTTT. It translates to CASSPRVAGVSTDTQYF. The full variable domain, with the rest looked up from reference TRBV28 and TRBJ2-3, is DVKVTQSSRYLVKRTGEKVFLECVQDMDHENMFWYRQDPGLGLRLIYFSYDVKMKEKGDIPEGYSVSREKKERFSLILESASTNQTSMYLCASSPRVAGVSTDTQYFGPGTRLTVL.

J is TRBJ2-1 and V is TRBV7-9; the D gene is possibly TRBD2 (6 bases). The CDR3 sequence is 15 residues long. The ends were cut back, 5 bases at V and 5 bases at J, with 16 bases in the middle. Germline CDR1 and CDR2: SEHNR and FQNEAQ (reference sequence). CDR3 loop: CASSLSRDSHNEQFF. CDR3 DNA sequence: TGTGCCAGCAGCCTCTCCCGGGACTCTCACAATGAGCAGTTCTTC.

The chain links TRBV19 to TRBJ1-4, with TRBD1 as a possible D gene (6 bases). Germline V gene data show CDR1 as LNHDA and CDR2 as SQIVND (reference sequence). The CDR3 totals 15 residues. V was shortened by 7 bases and J by 3 bases, with 15 bases between the two germline ends. The CDR3 region has the DNA TGTGCCAGTAACCTAGCCGGGACACCTAATGAAAAACTGTTTTTT. This encodes CASNLAGTPNEKLFF.

This clone was detected once. V and J are TRBV29-1 and TRBJ2-1, with D tentatively TRBD2 (6 bases). The CDR3 sequence is 15 residues long. Trimming pared 2 bases from V and 4 bases from J, leaving 15 bases between. Germline V gives CDR1 SQVTM, CDR2 ANQGSEA. The CDR3 nucleotides are TGCAGCGTTGAAACGGGAGTGGCCGGATACAATGAGCAGTTCTTC. It yields the protein CSVETGVAGYNEQFF.

The genes are TRBV30 and TRBJ1-1; D is unclear. The CDR3 has 16 residues. CDR1 is GTSNPN, CDR2 SVGIG, per germline (reference sequence). Trimming pared 2 bases from V and 5 bases from J, leaving 21 bases between. The CDR3 here is CAWSLRSGIFGTEAFF. The CDR3, as DNA: TGTGCCTGGAGTCTAAGATCCGGGATATTTGGGACTGAAGCTTTCTTT.

Turning to this clone: One end of the junction is discordant with germline, which a read error may explain. The chain joins TRBV28 to TRBJ2-7; D is possibly TRBD1 (6 bases). The germline CDR1 and CDR2 sequences are MDHEN and SYDVKM. The CDR3 covers 11 residues. The CDR3 coding sequence is TGTGCCAGCAGCAACCGGGACAAGGTTCACTTC. This translates into CASSNRDKVHF.

The V gene is TRBV11-2, the J gene TRBJ1-1; 10 positions match TRBD1. Trimming removed 5 bases from V and 1 base from J; junction bases left unmatched: 4. Germline V gene data show CDR1 as SGHAT and CDR2 as FQNNGV. The CDR3 spans 15 residues. The CDR3 protein is CASSPRQGANTEAFF. DNA of the CDR3: TGTGCCAGCAGCCCGAGACAGGGGGCGAACACTGAAGCTTTCTTT.

The chain joins TRBV7-3 to TRBJ2-4; D is possibly TRBD1 (6 bases). The germline V gene encodes CDR1 SGHTA and CDR2 FQGTGA. The CDR3 totals 14 residues. Trimming took 5 bases from V and 9 from J, leaving 17 bases between them. The CDR3 here is CASSVAGDGFIQYF. The DNA for the CDR3 is TGTGCCAGCAGCGTAGCAGGGGATGGGTTCATTCAGTACTTC.

The chain is built from TRBV30 and TRBJ1-5; no definite D call. This CDR3 is built from 13 residues. V lost 6 bases to trimming and J lost 0 bases, with 9 bases between them. CDR1 GTSNPN and CDR2 SVGIG come from the germline V gene (reference sequence). The CDR3 DNA reads TGTGCCTGCTCGACACATAGCAATCAGCCCCAGCATTTT. This sequence encodes CACSTHSNQPQHF.

The rearrangement joins TRBV12-5 to TRBJ1-1; D is unresolved. The V end was cut by 2 bases, the J end by 7 bases, with 11 bases between. Germline CDR1 and CDR2: LGHNT and FRNRAP. This CDR3 contains 13 residues. In DNA, the CDR3 is TGTGCTAGTGGTTTGCCCGGCGGGCTTGAAGCTTTCTTT. It translates to CASGLPGGLEAFF. The variable domain in full, with the rest retrieved from reference TRBV12-5 and TRBJ1-1, is DARVTQTPRHKVTEMGQEVTMRCQPILGHNTVFWYRQTMMQGLELLAYFRNRAPLDDSGMPKDRFSAEMPDATLATLKIQPSEPRDSAVYFCASGLPGGLEAFFGQGTRLTVV.

The CDR3 here is CASSFQGPASEQYF. The CDR3 coding sequence is TGCGCCAGCAGCTTTCAGGGGCCCGCTAGCGAGCAGTACTTC. The genes are TRBV5-1 and TRBJ2-7, with D possibly matching TRBD1 (6 bases). Germline CDR1 SGHRS, CDR2 YFSETQ. With 2 bases removed from V and 6 bases from J, the gap between germline ends came to 15 bases. CDR3 length: 14 amino acids.